Below, one T cell receptor beta chain is given with its context. The antigen is not known. The sample is drawn from a study of T cell responses to AZD1222 COVID-19 vaccine. Study results and limitations: Mostly white British, mostly female donors; authors suggested clonal diversity may be underestimated.

This table comes from immunoSEQ multiplex PCR, and its TCRdb copy is limited to in-frame clones, with some not included. This sample has about 160,000 clones, with 85% to 95% found just once. This CDR3 is built from 13 residues. Trimming removed 5 bases from V and 5 bases from J, with 11 bases in between. CDR1 and CDR2 from the germline V gene are SGHRS and YFSETQ. This TCR was sampled from an adult in good health. The sequencing used peripheral blood, collected on day 0 of AZD1222 vaccination. The chain recombines TRBV5-1 with TRBJ2-1, with D hard to call. In DNA, the CDR3 is TGCGCCAGCAGGCCTCTGGTTCACAATGAGCAGTTCTTC. Amino acid sequence: CASRPLVHNEQFF.